This T cell receptor beta chain is from a study of blood T cell repertoires in COVID-19. Generated by immunoSEQ multiplex PCR, the TCRdb table keeps only in-frame clones and is missing some. The table shows some 200,000 clones, with around four fifths occurring only once. The V end lost 3 bases, the J end lost 6 bases, and 10 bases lay between the germline ends. CDR3 length: 13 amino acids. Germline loops: CDR1 LGHDT, CDR2 YNNKEL (reference sequence). Participant ages covered about 18 to 89 years across some 25 US areas. Participants were placed into cohorts based on the clinical history they reported.

The rearrangement links TRBV3-1 (or the pseudogene TRBV3-2) to TRBJ2-3; D uncertain. This receptor was identified in a woman in her forties or fifties who had recovered from COVID-19. Input material: PBMCs or T cells enriched from blood (not recorded which). Here the CDR3 DNA reads TGTGCCAGCAGCCACCCGAACGAGGATACGCAGTATTTT. Translated: CASSHPNEDTQYF.